The T cell receptor (beta chain) described here comes from a study of identical twins' blood T cells. Regarding the study as a whole: Shared CDR3 clonotype counts tracked mainly the product of cloneset sizes. Abundant TCRbeta CDR3s overlapped more between twins than with unrelated donors.

Notes on this clonotype: Its specificity is not known.

The three twin pairs were reared together, likely meeting the same infections. Each TCR cDNA library carried sample-specific barcodes on both ends. TCRdb reprocessed the 5' RACE reads via MiXCR and lists one record per CDR3 protein. The data hold 350,000 to 400,000 distinct CDR3 sequences, with more than 25% observed a single time. The junction had 4 bases not matched to a gene; V was cut back by 1 base and J by 0 bases. CDR1 is DFQATT and CDR2 is SNEGSKA in the germline V gene (reference sequence). This CDR3 contains 16 residues. Sequencing was performed on PBMCs. This receptor was obtained from a woman aged 18-55 years in good health. This chain links TRBV20-1 with TRBJ2-1; 9 nucleotides agree with TRBD2. The chain's CDR3 is CSARVRSGSSYNEQFF. In DNA, the CDR3 is TGCAGTGCTAGAGTTCGTAGCGGGAGCTCCTACAATGAGCAGTTCTTC.